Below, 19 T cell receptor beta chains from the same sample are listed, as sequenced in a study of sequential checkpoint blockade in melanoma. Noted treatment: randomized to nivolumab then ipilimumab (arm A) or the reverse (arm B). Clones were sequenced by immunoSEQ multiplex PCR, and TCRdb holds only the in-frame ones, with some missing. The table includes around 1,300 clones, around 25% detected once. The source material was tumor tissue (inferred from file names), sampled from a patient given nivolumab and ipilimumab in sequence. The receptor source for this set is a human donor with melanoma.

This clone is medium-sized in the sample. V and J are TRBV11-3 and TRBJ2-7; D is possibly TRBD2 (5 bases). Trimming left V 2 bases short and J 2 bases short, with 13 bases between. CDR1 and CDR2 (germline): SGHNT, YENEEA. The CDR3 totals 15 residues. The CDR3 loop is CASSLYGGSAYEQYF. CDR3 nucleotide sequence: TGTGCCAGCAGCTTATACGGCGGGTCCGCCTACGAGCAGTACTTC.

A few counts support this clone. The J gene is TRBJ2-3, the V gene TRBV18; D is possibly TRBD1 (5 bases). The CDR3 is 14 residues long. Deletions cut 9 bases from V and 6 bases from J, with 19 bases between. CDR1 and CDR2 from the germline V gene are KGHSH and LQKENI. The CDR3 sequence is CASHRAQGMDTQYF. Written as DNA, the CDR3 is TGTGCCAGTCACCGGGCTCAGGGAATGGATACGCAGTATTTT.

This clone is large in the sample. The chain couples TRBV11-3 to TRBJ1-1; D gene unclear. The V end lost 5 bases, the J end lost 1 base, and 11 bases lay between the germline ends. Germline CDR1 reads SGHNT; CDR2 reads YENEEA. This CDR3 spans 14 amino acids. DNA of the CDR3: TGTGCCAGCAGCCTTACGCCAGGGAACACTGAAGCTTTCTTT. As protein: CASSLTPGNTEAFF.

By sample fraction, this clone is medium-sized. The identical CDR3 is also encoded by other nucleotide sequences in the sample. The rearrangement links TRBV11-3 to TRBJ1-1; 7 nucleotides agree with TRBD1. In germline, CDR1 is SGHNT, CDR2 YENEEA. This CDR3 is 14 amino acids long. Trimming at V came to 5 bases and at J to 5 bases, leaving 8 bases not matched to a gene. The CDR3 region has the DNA TGTGCCAGCAGCCCGCCGACAGGGATAACTGAAGCTTTCTTT. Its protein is CASSPPTGITEAFF.

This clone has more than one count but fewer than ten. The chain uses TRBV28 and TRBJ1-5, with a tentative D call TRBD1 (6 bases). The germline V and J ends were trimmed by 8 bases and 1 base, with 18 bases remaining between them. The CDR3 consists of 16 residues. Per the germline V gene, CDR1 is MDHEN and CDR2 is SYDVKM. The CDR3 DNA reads TGTGCCAGCGGACCCCAGGGAGGGGGAAGCAATCAGCCCCAGCATTTT. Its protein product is CASGPQGGGSNQPQHF.

CDR3 sequence: CASSPTGTSGGAHTDTQYF. CDR3 nucleotides: TGCGCCAGCAGCCCAACCGGGACTAGCGGGGGGGCGCACACAGATACGCAGTATTTT. The chain couples TRBV10-2 to TRBJ2-3, with 16 bases lining up with TRBD2. Unmatched junction bases numbered 11, after V lost 6 bases and J lost 2 bases. CDR1 WSHSY and CDR2 SAAADI come from the germline V gene. This CDR3 region has 19 residues.

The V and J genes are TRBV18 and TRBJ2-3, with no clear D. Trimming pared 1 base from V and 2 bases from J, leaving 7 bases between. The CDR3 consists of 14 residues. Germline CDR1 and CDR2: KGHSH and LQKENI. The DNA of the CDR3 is TGTGCCAGCTCACCACTTCAGGCCACAGATACGCAGTATTTT. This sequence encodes CASSPLQATDTQYF.

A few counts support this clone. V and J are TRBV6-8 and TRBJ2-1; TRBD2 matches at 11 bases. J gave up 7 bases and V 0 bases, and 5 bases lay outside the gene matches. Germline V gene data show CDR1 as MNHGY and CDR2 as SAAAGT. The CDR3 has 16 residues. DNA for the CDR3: TGTGCCAGCAGTTACTCGAGACTAGCGGGACCAAATGAGCAGTTCTTC. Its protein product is CASSYSRLAGPNEQFF.

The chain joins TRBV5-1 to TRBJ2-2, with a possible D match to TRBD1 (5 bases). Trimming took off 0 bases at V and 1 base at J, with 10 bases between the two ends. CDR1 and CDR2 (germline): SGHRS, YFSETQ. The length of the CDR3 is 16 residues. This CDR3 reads CASSLAAQGNTGELFF. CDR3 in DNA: TGCGCCAGCAGCTTGGCCGCGCAGGGGAACACCGGGGAGCTGTTTTTT.

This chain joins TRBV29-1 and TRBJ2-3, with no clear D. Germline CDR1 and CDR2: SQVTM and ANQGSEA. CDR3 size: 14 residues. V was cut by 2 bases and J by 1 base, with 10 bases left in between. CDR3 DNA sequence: TGCAGCGTTGAATCTCGCGGCGGCACAGATACGCAGTATTTT. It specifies CSVESRGGTDTQYF.

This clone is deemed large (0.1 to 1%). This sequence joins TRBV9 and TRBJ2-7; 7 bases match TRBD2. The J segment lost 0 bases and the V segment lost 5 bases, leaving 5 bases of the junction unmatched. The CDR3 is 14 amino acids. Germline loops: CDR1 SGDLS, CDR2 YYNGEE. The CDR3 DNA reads TGTGCCAGCAGTTCGCTAGCGGCCTCCTACGAGCAGTACTTC. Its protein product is CASSSLAASYEQYF.

CDR3 sequence reads: CASSSTGTSLPDTQYF. The CDR3 DNA reads TGTGCCAGCAGCTCAACCGGGACTAGCCTCCCAGATACGCAGTATTTT. The gene calls are TRBV11-3 and TRBJ2-3; TRBD2 agrees at 9 bases. Per germline, CDR1 SGHNT and CDR2 YENEEA. This CDR3 has 16 amino acids. V lost 4 bases to trimming and J lost 4 bases; unmatched junction nucleotides: 9.

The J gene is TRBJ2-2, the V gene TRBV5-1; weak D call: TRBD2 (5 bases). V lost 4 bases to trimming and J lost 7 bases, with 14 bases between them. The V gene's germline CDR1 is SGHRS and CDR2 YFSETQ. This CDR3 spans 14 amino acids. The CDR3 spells CASSLEARGGELFF. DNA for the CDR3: TGCGCCAGCAGCCTGGAGGCCCGGGGCGGGGAGCTGTTTTTT.

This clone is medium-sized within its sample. This CDR3 is CASSLAGSGNTIYF. The CDR3 DNA sequence: TGTGCCAGCAGCTTGGCGGGCTCTGGAAACACCATATATTTT. The chain employs TRBV11-3 and TRBJ1-3, with D uncertain. In germline, CDR1 is SGHNT, CDR2 YENEEA. V was pared by 3 bases and J by 0 bases, with 6 bases between. The CDR3 totals 14 residues.

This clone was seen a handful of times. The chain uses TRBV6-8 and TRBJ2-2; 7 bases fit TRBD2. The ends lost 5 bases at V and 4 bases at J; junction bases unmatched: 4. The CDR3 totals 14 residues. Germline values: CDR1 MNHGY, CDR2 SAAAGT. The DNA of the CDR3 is TGTGCCAGCAGTCGTGAGCGGGGCACCGGGGAGCTGTTTTTT. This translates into CASSRERGTGELFF.

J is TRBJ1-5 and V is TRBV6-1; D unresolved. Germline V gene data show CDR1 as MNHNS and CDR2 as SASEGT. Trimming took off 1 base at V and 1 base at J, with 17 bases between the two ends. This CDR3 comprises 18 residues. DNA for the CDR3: TGTGCCAGCAGTGAAGACCCTAATTGGGAGGAGAGCAATCAGCCCCAGCATTTT. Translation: CASSEDPNWEESNQPQHF.

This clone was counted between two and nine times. Here the CDR3 reads CASGLVQRNQPQHF. The CDR3 nucleotides read TGTGCTAGTGGTTTGGTTCAAAGGAATCAGCCCCAGCATTTT. The chain combines TRBV12-5 with TRBJ1-5; D is uncertain. The CDR3 contains 14 residues. The germline gives CDR1 LGHNT, CDR2 FRNRAP. The germline V and J ends were trimmed by 0 bases and 4 bases, with 7 bases remaining between them.

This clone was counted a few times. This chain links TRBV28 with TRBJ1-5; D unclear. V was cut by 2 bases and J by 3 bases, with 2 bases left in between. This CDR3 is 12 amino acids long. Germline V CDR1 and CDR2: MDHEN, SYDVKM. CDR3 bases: TGTGCCAGCAGTTTAACCAATCAGCCCCAGCATTTT. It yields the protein CASSLTNQPQHF.

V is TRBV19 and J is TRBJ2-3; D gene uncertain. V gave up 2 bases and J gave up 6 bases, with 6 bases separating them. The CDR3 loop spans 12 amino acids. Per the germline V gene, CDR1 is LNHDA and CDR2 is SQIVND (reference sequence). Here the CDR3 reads CASSIWDDTQYF. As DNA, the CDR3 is TGTGCCAGTAGTATATGGGATGATACGCAGTATTTT.